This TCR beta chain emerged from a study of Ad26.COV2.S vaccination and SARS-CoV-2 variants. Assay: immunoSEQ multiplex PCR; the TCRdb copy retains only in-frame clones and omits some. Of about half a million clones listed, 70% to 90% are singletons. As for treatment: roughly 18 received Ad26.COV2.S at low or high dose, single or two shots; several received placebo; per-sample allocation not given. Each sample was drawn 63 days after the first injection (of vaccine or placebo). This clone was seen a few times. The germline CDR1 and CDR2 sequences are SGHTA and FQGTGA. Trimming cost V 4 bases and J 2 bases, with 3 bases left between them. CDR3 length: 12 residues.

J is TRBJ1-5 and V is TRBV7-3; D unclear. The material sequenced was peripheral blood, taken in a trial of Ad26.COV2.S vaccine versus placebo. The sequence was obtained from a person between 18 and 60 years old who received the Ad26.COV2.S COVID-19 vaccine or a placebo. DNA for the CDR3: TGTGCCAGCAGCTCAGGCAATCAGCCCCAGCATTTT. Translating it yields CASSSGNQPQHF.